The 21 T cell receptor beta chains below come from one sample, sequenced in a study of blood T cell repertoires in COVID-19. Clones were read by immunoSEQ multiplex PCR, and TCRdb kept only the in-frame ones, dropping some. The table records 200,000 to 250,000 clones, around 80% of them present only once. Sequencing was carried out using peripheral blood. The receptors here all came from a woman aged 70-85 years with acute or convalescent COVID-19.

This chain connects TRBV30 to TRBJ1-4; D gene ambiguous. Germline V lookup: CDR1 GTSNPN, CDR2 SVGIG (reference sequence). The length of the CDR3 is 14 residues. Deletions cut 4 bases from V and 4 bases from J, with 13 bases between. The CDR3 DNA follows: TGTGCCTGGAAGAAAGGAGGCCTTAATGAAAAACTGTTTTTT. As protein: CAWKKGGLNEKLFF.

The chain employs TRBV27 and TRBJ2-3, with TRBD1 as a possible D gene (6 bases). CDR1 and CDR2 (germline): MNHEY, SMNVEV (reference sequence). Trimming stripped 4 bases from V and 7 bases from J, with 12 bases between. The CDR3 totals 13 residues. This CDR3 reads CASSSQGTNTQYF. The CDR3 nucleotides read TGTGCCAGCAGTTCACAGGGAACCAATACGCAGTATTTT.

To note about this clone: The identical CDR3 is also encoded by other nucleotide sequences in the sample. V gene TRBV27 combines with J gene TRBJ2-2; no clear D. The CDR3 has 15 amino acids. From germline, CDR1 is MNHEY and CDR2 SMNVEV (reference sequence). The V and J ends lost 2 bases and 2 bases respectively, with 9 bases between them. The CDR3 bases are TGTGCCAGCAGTTTAAGGCAGGCAAACACCGGGGAGCTGTTTTTT. As protein: CASSLRQANTGELFF.

This clone was found a few times. The CDR3 loop reads CASSPTALNEKLFF. Written as DNA, the CDR3 is TGTGCCAGCAGCCCTACAGCTCTTAATGAAAAACTGTTTTTT. The chain joins TRBV6-4 to TRBJ1-4; D remains ambiguous. V was shortened by 6 bases and J by 4 bases, with 12 bases between the two germline ends. This CDR3 is built from 14 residues. Germline values: CDR1 MRHNA, CDR2 SNTAGT.

J is TRBJ2-7 and V is TRBV7-3; TRBD2 is a possible D gene (5 bases). The CDR3 is 12 residues long. Trimming shortened V by 2 bases and J by 6 bases, and 8 bases separated the two germline ends. The germline gives CDR1 SGHTA, CDR2 FQGTGA. The CDR3 loop is CASSLSEGEQYF. For the CDR3, the DNA is TGTGCCAGCAGCTTATCAGAGGGCGAGCAGTACTTC.

The CDR3 sequence is CASSIAPRPSYSYEQYV. The CDR3 nucleotides read TGTGCCAGCAGCATCGCTCCGCGTCCTTCGTACTCCTACGAGCAGTACGTC. V and J are TRBV9 and TRBJ2-7; no clear D. The germline gives CDR1 SGDLS, CDR2 YYNGEE. The CDR3 runs 17 residues. Trimming pared 4 bases from V and 0 bases from J, leaving 20 bases between.

This chain uses TRBV21-1 with TRBJ2-6; the D segment call TRBD2 is taken from the table without a DNA check. TRBV21-1 is marked as a pseudogene. This CDR3 is 17 amino acids long. CDR3 amino acids: CASSKGGARAGANVLTF. The CDR3 DNA reads as TGTGCCAGCAGCAAGGGCGGGGCGCGGGCTGGGGCCAACGTCCTGACTTTC.

This chain joins TRBV6-2 or TRBV6-3 and TRBJ1-6; a weak D match, TRBD1 (6 bases). The CDR3 runs 15 residues. Trimming left V 2 bases short and J 7 bases short, with 12 bases between. The germline CDR1 and CDR2 sequences are MNHEY and SVGEGT. The CDR3 is CASSYGGGGNSPLHF. DNA of the CDR3: TGTGCCAGCAGTTACGGGGGGGGCGGGAATTCACCCCTCCACTTT.

The J gene is TRBJ1-4, the V gene TRBV15; 8 bases are shared with TRBD1. Per the germline V gene, CDR1 is LNHNV and CDR2 is YYDKDF (reference sequence). J was trimmed by 6 bases and V by 3 bases; bases with no gene match: 9. The CDR3 has 16 amino acids. CDR3 amino acids: CATSSQGAQVYEKLFF. CDR3 nucleotides: TGTGCCACCAGCAGCCAGGGGGCTCAGGTTTATGAAAAACTGTTTTTT. Complete variable domain (other parts from reference TRBV15 and TRBJ1-4): DAMVIQNPRYQVTQFGKPVTLSCSQTLNHNVMYWYQQKSSQAPKLLFHYYDKDFNNEADTPDNFQSRRPNTSFCFLDIRSPGLGDTAMYLCATSSQGAQVYEKLFFGSGTQLSVL.

This sequence joins TRBV9 and TRBJ2-5; TRBD1 might be the D (6 bases). CDR1 is SGDLS and CDR2 is YYNGEE in the germline V gene. This CDR3 comprises 14 residues. Trimming removed 0 bases from V and 5 bases from J, with 11 bases in between. The CDR3: CASSVAGEAETQYF. As DNA, the CDR3 is TGTGCCAGCAGCGTAGCAGGGGAAGCGGAGACCCAGTACTTC. The whole variable domain, remainder taken from reference TRBV9 and TRBJ2-5, is DSGVTQTPKHLITATGQRVTLRCSPRSGDLSVYWYQQSLDQGLQFLIQYYNGEERAKGNILERFSAQQFPDLHSELNLSSLELGDSALYFCASSVAGEAETQYFGPGTRLLVL.

This chain links TRBV19 with TRBJ2-3; no clear D gene. Trimming pared 4 bases from V and 0 bases from J, leaving 5 bases between. CDR3 length equals 13 residues. CDR1 and CDR2 from the germline V gene are LNHDA and SQIVND (reference sequence). The CDR3 loop reads CASSTTSTDTQYF. CDR3 nucleotides: TGTGCCAGTAGTACAACTAGCACAGATACGCAGTATTTT.

The chain is built from TRBV14 and TRBJ1-2; D gene ambiguous. Germline loops: CDR1 SGHDN, CDR2 FVKESK. CDR3 length: 13 residues. V lost 3 bases and J lost 4, with 9 bases in between. The CDR3 loop is CASSQTFGYGYTF. CDR3 in DNA: TGTGCCAGCAGCCAGACATTTGGCTATGGCTACACCTTC.

This clone was seen only a few times. The chain employs TRBV19 and TRBJ2-3; perhaps TRBD1 as D (6 bases). CDR3 size: 13 residues. Germline CDR1 reads LNHDA; CDR2 reads SQIVND (reference sequence). The V end lost 0 bases, the J end lost 9 bases, and 10 bases lay between the germline ends. CDR3 coding DNA: TGTGCCAGTAGTATAGAACAACAGGGAACGCAGTATTTT. This codes for CASSIEQQGTQYF.

The V gene is TRBV15, the J gene TRBJ1-2, with 7 bases lining up with TRBD1. The trim removed 1 base at V and 0 bases at J, leaving 5 bases unmatched. Germline lookup yields CDR1 LNHNV and CDR2 YYDKDF (reference sequence). This CDR3 is built from 16 residues. In DNA form, the CDR3 reads TGTGCCACCAGCAGAGGACAGGGCACTTCTAACTATGGCTACACCTTC. It specifies CATSRGQGTSNYGYTF.

The rearrangement uses TRBV30 and TRBJ2-3; 9 bases align to TRBD2. Trimming took 3 bases from V and 4 from J; bases not matched to a gene: 8. The CDR3 loop spans 15 amino acids. Germline V gene lookup returns CDR1 GTSNPN and CDR2 SVGIG (reference sequence). The CDR3 sequence: CAWSELAGVADTQYF. CDR3 sequence (DNA): TGTGCCTGGAGCGAGTTAGCGGGGGTGGCAGATACGCAGTATTTT.

This clone showed up just a few times. The V gene is TRBV28, the J gene TRBJ1-1, with TRBD1 as a possible D gene (5 bases). This CDR3 has 14 residues. V lost 3 bases, J lost 7 bases, and 15 bases lay in between. Germline loops: CDR1 MDHEN, CDR2 SYDVKM. The CDR3 protein is CASSLVMAGGEAFF. The CDR3 coding sequence is TGTGCCAGCAGTTTGGTGATGGCCGGGGGTGAAGCTTTCTTT. The complete variable domain, with remaining parts taken from reference TRBV28 and TRBJ1-1, reads DVKVTQSSRYLVKRTGEKVFLECVQDMDHENMFWYRQDPGLGLRLIYFSYDVKMKEKGDIPEGYSVSREKKERFSLILESASTNQTSMYLCASSLVMAGGEAFFGQGTRLTVV.

This chain uses TRBV30 with TRBJ1-3; D remains unclear. Trimming left V 0 bases short and J 2 bases short, with 14 bases between. This CDR3 spans 16 amino acids. Germline V gene sequence: CDR1 GTSNPN, CDR2 SVGIG (reference sequence). The CDR3 DNA follows: TGTGCCTGGAGTGTGGACTCCATCATGGCTGGAAACACCATATATTTT. Residues: CAWSVDSIMAGNTIYF.

The chain uses TRBV19 and TRBJ1-2, with 10 positions matching TRBD1. Per the germline V gene, CDR1 is LNHDA and CDR2 is SQIVND (reference sequence). This CDR3 contains 15 residues. With 5 bases clipped from V and 8 bases from J, the junction kept 11 bases outside the gene matches. The CDR3 protein is CASSPRQGAAKGYTF. Written as DNA, the CDR3 is TGTGCCAGTAGTCCACGACAGGGGGCGGCGAAAGGCTACACCTTC.

The chain combines TRBV11-2 with TRBJ1-1; D remains ambiguous. The germline V gene has CDR1 SGHAT and CDR2 FQNNGV. The CDR3 sequence is 13 residues long. The ends were cut back, 2 bases at V and 1 base at J, with 5 bases in the middle. CDR3 in DNA: TGTGCCAGCAGCTTAAGCGGGAACACTGAAGCTTTCTTT. Translating it yields CASSLSGNTEAFF. Based on the CDR3 plus reference TRBV11-2 and TRBJ1-1, the full variable domain is EAGVAQSPRYKIIEKRQSVAFWCNPISGHATLYWYQQILGQGPKLLIQFQNNGVVDDSQLPKDRFSAERLKGVDSTLKIQPAKLEDSAVYLCASSLSGNTEAFFGQGTRLTVV.

This rearrangement joins TRBV19 to TRBJ1-2, with TRBD1 as a possible D gene (6 bases). The CDR3 is 13 amino acids. V lost 4 bases, J lost 4 bases, and 10 bases lay in between. Per germline, CDR1 LNHDA and CDR2 SQIVND (reference sequence). CDR3 in amino acids: CASSTGQFYGYTF. The CDR3 DNA follows: TGTGCCAGTAGTACCGGACAGTTCTATGGCTACACCTTC.

The rearrangement uses TRBV13 and TRBJ2-1, with 10 nucleotides matching TRBD2. Trimming took 0 bases from V and 9 from J; bases not matched to a gene: 11. There are 17 residues in the CDR3. The germline V gene encodes CDR1 PRHDT and CDR2 FYEKMQ (reference sequence). The CDR3 spells CASSLGLLSGGAGEQFF. CDR3 DNA: TGTGCCAGCAGCTTAGGCCTTTTAAGCGGGGGGGCAGGTGAGCAGTTCTTC.